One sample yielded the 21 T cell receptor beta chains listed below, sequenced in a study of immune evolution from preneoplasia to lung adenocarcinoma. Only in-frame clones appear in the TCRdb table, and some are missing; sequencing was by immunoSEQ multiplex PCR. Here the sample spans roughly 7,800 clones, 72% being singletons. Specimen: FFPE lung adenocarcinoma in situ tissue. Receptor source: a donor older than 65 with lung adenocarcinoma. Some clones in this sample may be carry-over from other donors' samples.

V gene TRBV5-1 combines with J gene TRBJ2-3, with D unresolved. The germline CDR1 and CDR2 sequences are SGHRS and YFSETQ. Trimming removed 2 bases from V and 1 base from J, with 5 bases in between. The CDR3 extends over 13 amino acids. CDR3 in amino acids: CASSFEGTDTQYF. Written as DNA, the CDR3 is TGCGCCAGCAGCTTCGAAGGCACAGATACGCAGTATTTT.

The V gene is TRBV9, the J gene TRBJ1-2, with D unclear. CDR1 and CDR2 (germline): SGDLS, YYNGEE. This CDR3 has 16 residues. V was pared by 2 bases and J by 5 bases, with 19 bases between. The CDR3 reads CASSVSSDSPWYGYTF. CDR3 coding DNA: TGTGCCAGCAGCGTCAGTAGTGACTCCCCTTGGTATGGCTACACCTTC.

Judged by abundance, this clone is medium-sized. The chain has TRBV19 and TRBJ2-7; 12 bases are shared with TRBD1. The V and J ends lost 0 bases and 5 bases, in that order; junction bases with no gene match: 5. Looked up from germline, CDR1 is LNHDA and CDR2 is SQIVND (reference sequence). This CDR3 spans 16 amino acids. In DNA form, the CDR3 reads TGTGCCAGTAGTATAGACTCCGGGACAGGGGGCCACGAGCAGTACTTC. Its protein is CASSIDSGTGGHEQYF. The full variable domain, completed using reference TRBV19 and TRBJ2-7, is DGGITQSPKYLFRKEGQNVTLSCEQNLNHDAMYWYRQDPGQGLRLIYYSQIVNDFQKGDIAEGYSVSREKKESFPLTVTSAQKNPTAFYLCASSIDSGTGGHEQYFGPGTRLTVT.

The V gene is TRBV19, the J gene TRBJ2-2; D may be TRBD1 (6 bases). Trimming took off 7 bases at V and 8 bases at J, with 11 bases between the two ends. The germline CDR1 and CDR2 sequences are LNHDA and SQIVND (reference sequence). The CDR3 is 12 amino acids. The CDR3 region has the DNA TGTGCCAGTACTGGGGGCAGGGGGGAGCTGTTTTTT. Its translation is CASTGGRGELFF. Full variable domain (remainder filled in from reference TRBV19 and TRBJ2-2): DGGITQSPKYLFRKEGQNVTLSCEQNLNHDAMYWYRQDPGQGLRLIYYSQIVNDFQKGDIAEGYSVSREKKESFPLTVTSAQKNPTAFYLCASTGGRGELFFGEGSRLTVL.

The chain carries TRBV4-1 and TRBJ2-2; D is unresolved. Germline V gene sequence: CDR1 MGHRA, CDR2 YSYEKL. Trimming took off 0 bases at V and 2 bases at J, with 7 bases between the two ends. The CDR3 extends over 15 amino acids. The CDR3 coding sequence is TGCGCCAGCAGCCAAGATTGGTCCAACACCGGGGAGCTGTTTTTT. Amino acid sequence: CASSQDWSNTGELFF.

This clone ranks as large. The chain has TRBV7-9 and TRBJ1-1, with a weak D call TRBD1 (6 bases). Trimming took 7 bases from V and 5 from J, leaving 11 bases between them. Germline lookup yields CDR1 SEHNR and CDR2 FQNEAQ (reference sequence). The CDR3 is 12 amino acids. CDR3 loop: CASKGGWTEAFF. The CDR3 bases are TGTGCCAGCAAGGGGGGGTGGACTGAAGCTTTCTTT.

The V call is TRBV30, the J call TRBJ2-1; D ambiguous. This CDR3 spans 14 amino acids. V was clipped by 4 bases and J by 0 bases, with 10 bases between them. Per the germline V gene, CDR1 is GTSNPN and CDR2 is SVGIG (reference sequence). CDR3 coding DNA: TGTGCCTGGATGGTGGGGATCTCCTACAATGAGCAGTTCTTC. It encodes CAWMVGISYNEQFF. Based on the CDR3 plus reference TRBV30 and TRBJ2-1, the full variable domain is SQTIHQWPATLVQPVGSPLSLECTVEGTSNPNLYWYRQAAGRGLQLLFYSVGIGQISSEVPQNLSASRPQDRQFILSSKKLLLSDSGFYLCAWMVGISYNEQFFGPGTRLTVL.

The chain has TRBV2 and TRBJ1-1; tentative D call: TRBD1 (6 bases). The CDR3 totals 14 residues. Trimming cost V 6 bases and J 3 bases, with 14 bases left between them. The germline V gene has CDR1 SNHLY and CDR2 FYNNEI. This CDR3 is CASRAGQWDTEAFF. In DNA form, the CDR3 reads TGTGCCAGCAGGGCAGGACAGTGGGACACTGAAGCTTTCTTT.

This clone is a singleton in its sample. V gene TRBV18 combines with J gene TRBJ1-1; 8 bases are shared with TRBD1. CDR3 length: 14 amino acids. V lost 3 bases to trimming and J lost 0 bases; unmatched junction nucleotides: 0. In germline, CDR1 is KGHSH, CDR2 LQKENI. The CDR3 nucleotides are TGTGCCAGCTCACCCAGGGGGCTGAACACTGAAGCTTTCTTT. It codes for CASSPRGLNTEAFF.

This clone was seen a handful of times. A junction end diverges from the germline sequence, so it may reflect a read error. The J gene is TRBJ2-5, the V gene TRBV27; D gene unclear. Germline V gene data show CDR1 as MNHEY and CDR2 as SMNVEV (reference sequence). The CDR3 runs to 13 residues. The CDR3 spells CANSLRFQETQYF. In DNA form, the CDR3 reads TGTGCCAACAGTTTACGTTTCCAAGAGACCCAGTACTTC.

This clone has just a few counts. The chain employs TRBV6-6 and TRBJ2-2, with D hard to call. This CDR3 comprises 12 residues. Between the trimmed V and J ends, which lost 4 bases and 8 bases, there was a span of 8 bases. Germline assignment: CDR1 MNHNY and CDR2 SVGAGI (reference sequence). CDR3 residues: CASSLTWGELFF. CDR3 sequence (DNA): TGTGCCAGCAGTTTGACGTGGGGGGAGCTGTTTTTT.

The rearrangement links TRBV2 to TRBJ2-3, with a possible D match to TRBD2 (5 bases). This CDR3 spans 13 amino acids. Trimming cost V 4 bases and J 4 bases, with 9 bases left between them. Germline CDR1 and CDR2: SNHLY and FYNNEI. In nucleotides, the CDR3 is TGTGCCAGCAGTGGAGGGTTGGCAGATACGCAGTATTTT. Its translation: CASSGGLADTQYF.

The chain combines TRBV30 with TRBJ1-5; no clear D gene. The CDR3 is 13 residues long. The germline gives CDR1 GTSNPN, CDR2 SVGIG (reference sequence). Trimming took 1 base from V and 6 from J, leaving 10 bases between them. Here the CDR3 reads CAWSAGEVQPQHF. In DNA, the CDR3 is TGTGCCTGGAGTGCCGGGGAGGTTCAGCCCCAGCATTTT.

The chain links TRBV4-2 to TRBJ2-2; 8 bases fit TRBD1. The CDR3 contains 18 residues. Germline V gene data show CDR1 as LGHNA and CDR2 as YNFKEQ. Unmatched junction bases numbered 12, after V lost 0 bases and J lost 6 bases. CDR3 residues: CASSQDLRQGMGAGELFF. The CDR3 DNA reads TGTGCCAGCAGCCAAGATTTAAGACAGGGGATGGGCGCCGGGGAGCTGTTTTTT.

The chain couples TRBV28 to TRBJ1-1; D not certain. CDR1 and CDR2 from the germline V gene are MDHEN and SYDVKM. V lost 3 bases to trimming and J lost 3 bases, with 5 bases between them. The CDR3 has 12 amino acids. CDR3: CASSFQDTEAFF. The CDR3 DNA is TGTGCCAGCAGTTTTCAGGACACTGAAGCTTTCTTT. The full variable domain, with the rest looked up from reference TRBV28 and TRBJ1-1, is DVKVTQSSRYLVKRTGEKVFLECVQDMDHENMFWYRQDPGLGLRLIYFSYDVKMKEKGDIPEGYSVSREKKERFSLILESASTNQTSMYLCASSFQDTEAFFGQGTRLTVV.

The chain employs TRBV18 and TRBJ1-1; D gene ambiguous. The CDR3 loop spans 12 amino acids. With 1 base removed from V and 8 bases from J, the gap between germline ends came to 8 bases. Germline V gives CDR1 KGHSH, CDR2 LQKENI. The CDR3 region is CASSPLGQEAFF. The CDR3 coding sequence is TGTGCCAGCTCACCACTTGGGCAGGAAGCTTTCTTT.

Written as DNA, the CDR3 is TGTGCCAGCAGCTTAGACAGGGGTGGAAACACCATATATTTT. Its translation: CASSLDRGGNTIYF. This rearrangement joins TRBV7-9 to TRBJ1-3, with 7 bases identical to TRBD1. The CDR3 has 14 amino acids. V dropped 1 base and J dropped 3; count of bases not matched to a gene: 0. Per germline, CDR1 SEHNR and CDR2 FQNEAQ (reference sequence).

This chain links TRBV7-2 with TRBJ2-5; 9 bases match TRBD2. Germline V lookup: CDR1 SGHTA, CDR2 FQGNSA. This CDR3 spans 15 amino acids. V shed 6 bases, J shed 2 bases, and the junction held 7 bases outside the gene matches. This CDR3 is CASSSKRGVQETQYF. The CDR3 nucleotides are TGTGCCAGCAGTTCCAAGCGGGGGGTACAAGAGACCCAGTACTTC.

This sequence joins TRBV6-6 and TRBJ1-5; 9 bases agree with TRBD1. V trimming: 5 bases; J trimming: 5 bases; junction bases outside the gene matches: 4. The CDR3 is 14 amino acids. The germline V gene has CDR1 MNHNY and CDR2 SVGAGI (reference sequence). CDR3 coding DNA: TGTGCCAGCAGTCAGGGACAGGGCTATCAGCCCCAGCATTTT. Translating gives CASSQGQGYQPQHF.

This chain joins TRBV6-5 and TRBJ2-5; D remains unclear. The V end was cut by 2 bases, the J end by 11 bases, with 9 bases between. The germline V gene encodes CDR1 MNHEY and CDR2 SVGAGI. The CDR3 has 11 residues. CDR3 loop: CASSYDYQQYF. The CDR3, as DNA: TGTGCCAGCAGTTACGATTACCAGCAGTACTTC.

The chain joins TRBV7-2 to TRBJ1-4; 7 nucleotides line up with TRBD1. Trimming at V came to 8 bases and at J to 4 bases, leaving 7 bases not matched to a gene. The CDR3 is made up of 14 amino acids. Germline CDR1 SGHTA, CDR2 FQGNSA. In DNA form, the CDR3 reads TGTGCCAGCGGGCTGACAGGGTTTAATGAAAAACTGTTTTTT. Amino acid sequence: CASGLTGFNEKLFF.